This is a list of T cell receptor beta chains from one sample in a study of T-cell reconstitution after alpha-beta-depleted transplantation in children. TCRdb analysed the PCR reads with MiXCR anew, one entry per CDR3 protein. The sample lists hundreds of thousands of distinct CDR3 sequences, around 7.5% occurring once. The sequenced sample was PBMCs, mostly from graft donor cells, obtained 180 days after TCRalphabeta/CD19-depleted stem cell transplant. The receptors come from a male patient between 10 and 17 years old who had a stem cell transplant for acute lymphoblastic leukemia, so the T cells may come from the graft donor. Both conserved end residues are part of each CDR3. Fields, in order: V gene, D gene, clone size, J gene, CDR3 protein, CDR3 DNA. A D gene is named only where the DNA matches it firmly. Clone size reads once, few, many, or a class if the clone is expanded.

TRBV5-6	.	many	TRBJ2-5	CASSLAGLQETQYF	TGTGCCAGCAGCTTGGCCGGACTCCAAGAGACCCAGTACTTC
TRBV12-3/TRBV12-4	.	many	TRBJ1-4	CASSFRGSPEKLFF	TGTGCCAGCAGTTTTAGGGGCAGCCCTGAAAAACTGTTTTTT
TRBV7-2	TRBD1	many	TRBJ2-5	CASSNPDRGRRETQYF	TGTGCCAGCAGCAATCCGGACAGGGGGCGCCGGGAGACCCAGTACTTC
TRBV10-3	.	many	TRBJ2-1	CAVERGTGNEQFF	TGTGCCGTCGAGCGGGGGACAGGGAATGAGCAGTTCTTC
TRBV20-1	.	many	TRBJ1-2	CSARPDTGRNYGYTF	TGCAGTGCTAGACCCGATACAGGGCGTAACTATGGCTACACCTTC
TRBV12-3/TRBV12-4	.	many	TRBJ2-2	CASSLRTVTGELFF	TGTGCCAGCAGTTTAAGGACAGTCACCGGGGAGCTGTTTTTT
TRBV10-3	.	many	TRBJ2-3	CAIKMSTDTQYF	TGTGCCATCAAGATGAGCACAGATACGCAGTATTTT
TRBV7-6	.	many	TRBJ2-3	CASSPFALESDTQYF	TGTGCCAGCAGCCCATTCGCCCTTGAATCAGATACGCAGTATTTT
TRBV29-1	TRBD1	many	TRBJ2-5	CSALTGGETQYF	TGCAGCGCCTTGACAGGGGGGGAGACCCAGTACTTC
TRBV24-1	TRBD1	many	TRBJ1-1	CATGGRGGQGGGTEAFF	TGTGCCACCGGGGGTCGAGGGGGACAGGGTGGGGGCACTGAAGCTTTCTTT
TRBV6-5	TRBD1	many	TRBJ1-3	CASSYPGTGGNTIYF	TGTGCCAGCAGTTACCCAGGGACAGGAGGAAACACCATATATTTT
TRBV12-3/TRBV12-4	TRBD1	many	TRBJ2-3	CASSLRQGRQADTQYF	TGTGCCAGCAGTCTACGACAGGGACGACAGGCAGATACGCAGTATTTT
TRBV6-5	.	many	TRBJ1-3	CASSYKGGTFRNTIYF	TGTGCCAGCAGTTACAAGGGAGGGACGTTTAGAAACACCATATATTTT
TRBV5-1	.	many	TRBJ2-7	CASSSGVKFYEQYF	TGCGCCAGCAGCTCGGGAGTGAAGTTTTACGAGCAGTACTTC
TRBV20-1	.	many	TRBJ2-7	CSASGTTTYEQYF	TGCAGTGCTTCCGGGACAACTACCTACGAGCAGTACTTC
TRBV11-2	.	many	TRBJ2-1	CASNLARNYNEQFF	TGTGCCAGCAACTTAGCGAGAAACTACAATGAGCAGTTCTTC